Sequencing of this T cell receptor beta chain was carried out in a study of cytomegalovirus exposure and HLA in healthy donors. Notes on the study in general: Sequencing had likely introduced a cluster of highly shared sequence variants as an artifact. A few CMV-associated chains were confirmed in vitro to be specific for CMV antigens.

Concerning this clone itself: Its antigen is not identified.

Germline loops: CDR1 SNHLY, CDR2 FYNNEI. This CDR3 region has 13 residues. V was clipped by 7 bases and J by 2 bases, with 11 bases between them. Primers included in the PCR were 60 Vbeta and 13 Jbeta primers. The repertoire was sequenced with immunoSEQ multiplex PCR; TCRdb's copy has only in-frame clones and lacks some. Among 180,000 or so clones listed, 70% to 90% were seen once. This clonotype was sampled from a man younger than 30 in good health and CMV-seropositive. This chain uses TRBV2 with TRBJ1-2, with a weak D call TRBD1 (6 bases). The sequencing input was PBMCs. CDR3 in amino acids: CASNRDNNYGYTF. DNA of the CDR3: TGTGCCAGCAACAGGGACAACAACTATGGCTACACCTTC.